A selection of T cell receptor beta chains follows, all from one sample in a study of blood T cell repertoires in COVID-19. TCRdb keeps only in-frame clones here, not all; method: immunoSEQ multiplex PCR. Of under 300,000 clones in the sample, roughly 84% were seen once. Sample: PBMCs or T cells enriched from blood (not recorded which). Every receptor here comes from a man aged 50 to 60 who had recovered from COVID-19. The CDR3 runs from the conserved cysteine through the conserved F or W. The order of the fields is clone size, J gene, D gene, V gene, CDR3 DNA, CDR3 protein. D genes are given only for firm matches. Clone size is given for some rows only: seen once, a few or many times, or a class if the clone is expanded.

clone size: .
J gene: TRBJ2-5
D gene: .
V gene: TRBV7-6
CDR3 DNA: TGTGCCAGCACGCCTACGGGGGAACAAGAGACCCAGTACTTC
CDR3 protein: CASTPTGEQETQYF

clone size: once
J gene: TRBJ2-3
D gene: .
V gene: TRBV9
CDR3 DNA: TGTGCCAGCAGCACTCCGTCCAGCACAGATACGCAGTATTTT
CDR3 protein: CASSTPSSTDTQYF

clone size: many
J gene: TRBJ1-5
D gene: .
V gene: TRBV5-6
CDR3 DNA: TGTGCCAGCAGCTTCGGGACTGGCAATCAGCCCCAGCATTTT
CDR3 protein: CASSFGTGNQPQHF

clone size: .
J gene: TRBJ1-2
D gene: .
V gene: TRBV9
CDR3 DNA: TGTGCCAGCAGCGTAGGGACAGCTAACTATGGCTACACCTTC
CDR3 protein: CASSVGTANYGYTF

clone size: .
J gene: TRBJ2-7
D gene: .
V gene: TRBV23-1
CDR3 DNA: TGCGCCAGCAGTCAAGAGGGCTACGAGCAGTACTTC
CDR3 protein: CASSQEGYEQYF

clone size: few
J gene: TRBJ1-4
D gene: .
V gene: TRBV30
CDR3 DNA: TGTGCCTGGAGTGACACAGGATCCGGTAATGAAAAACTGTTTTTT
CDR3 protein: CAWSDTGSGNEKLFF

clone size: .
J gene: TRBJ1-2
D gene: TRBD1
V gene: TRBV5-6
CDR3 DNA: TGTGCCAGCAGCTCGAAACGGACAGGAAACTATGGCTACACCTTC
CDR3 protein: CASSSKRTGNYGYTF

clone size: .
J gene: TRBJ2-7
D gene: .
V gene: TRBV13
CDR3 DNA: TGTGCCAGCAGCTTAGCGGGGAGCTCCTACGAGCAGTACTTC
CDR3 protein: CASSLAGSSYEQYF

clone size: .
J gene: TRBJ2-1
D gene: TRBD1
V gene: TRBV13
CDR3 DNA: TGTGCCAGCAGCTTAGCGGCCAGGGGGATATTTTACAATGAGCAGTTCTTC
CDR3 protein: CASSLAARGIFYNEQFF

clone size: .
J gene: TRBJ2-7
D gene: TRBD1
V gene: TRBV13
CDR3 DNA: TGTGCCAGCAGCTTAGAACAGGGGTACTCCTACGAGCAGTACTTC
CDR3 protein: CASSLEQGYSYEQYF

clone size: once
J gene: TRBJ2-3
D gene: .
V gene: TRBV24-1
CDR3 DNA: TGTGCCACCAGTGAGCCCGGACAGCTTAGCACAGATACGCAGTATTTT
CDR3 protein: CATSEPGQLSTDTQYF

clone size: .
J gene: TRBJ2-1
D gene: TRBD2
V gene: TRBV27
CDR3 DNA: TGTGCCAGCAGTTTTAGCCCCTCCTTACTAGCGGAGGATAATGAGCAGTTCTTC
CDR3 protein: CASSFSPSLLAEDNEQFF

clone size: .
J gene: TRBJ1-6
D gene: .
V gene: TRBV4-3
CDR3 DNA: TGCGCCAGCAGCCAAAGTGGGGGGGGCTCCTATAATTCACCCCTCCACTTT
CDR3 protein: CASSQSGGGSYNSPLHF

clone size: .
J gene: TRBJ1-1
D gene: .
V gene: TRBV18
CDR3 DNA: TGTGCCAGCTCACCAAATCCAATGAACACTGAAGCTTTCTTT
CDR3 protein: CASSPNPMNTEAFF

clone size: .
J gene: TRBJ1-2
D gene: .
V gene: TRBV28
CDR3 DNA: TGTGCCAGCAGTTTAGACGGGGGGAAAGGCTACACCTTC
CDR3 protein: CASSLDGGKGYTF

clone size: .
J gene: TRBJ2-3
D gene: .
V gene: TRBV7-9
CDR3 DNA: TGTGCCAGCAGCTTAATGGACACAGGTACGCAGTATTTT
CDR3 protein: CASSLMDTGTQYF

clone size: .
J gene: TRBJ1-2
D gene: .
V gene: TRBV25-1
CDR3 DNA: TGTGCCAGCAGGGCAACAGGGAACCCTAACTATGGCTACACCTTC
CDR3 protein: CASRATGNPNYGYTF

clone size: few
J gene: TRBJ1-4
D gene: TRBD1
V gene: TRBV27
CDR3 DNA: TGTGCCAGCAGCCGACAGGGCGGGGGGGAAAAACTGTTTTTT
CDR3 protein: CASSRQGGGEKLFF

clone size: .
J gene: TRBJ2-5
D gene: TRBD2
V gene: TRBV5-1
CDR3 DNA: TGCGCCAGCCAGTGGCTAGCGGGGGCCCAAGAGACCCAGTACTTC
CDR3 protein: CASQWLAGAQETQYF

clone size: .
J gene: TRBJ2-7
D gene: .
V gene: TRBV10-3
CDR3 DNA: TGTGCCATCAGTGATGCCCGGTCGGGCGAGCAGTACTTC
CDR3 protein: CAISDARSGEQYF

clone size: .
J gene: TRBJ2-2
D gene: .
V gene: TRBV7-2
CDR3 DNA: TGTGCCAGCAGCTCCAGGTTGGCGAACACCGGGGAGCTGTTTTTT
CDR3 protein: CASSSRLANTGELFF

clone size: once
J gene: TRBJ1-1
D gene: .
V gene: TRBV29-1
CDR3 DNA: TGCAGCGTTGAAGGGGGGGGCAGTCGGAACACTGAAGCTTTCTTT
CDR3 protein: CSVEGGGSRNTEAFF

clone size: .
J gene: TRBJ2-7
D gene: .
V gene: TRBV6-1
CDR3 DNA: TGTGCCAGCAGTGATGGGCAGGGCCACGAGCAGTACTTC
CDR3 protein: CASSDGQGHEQYF

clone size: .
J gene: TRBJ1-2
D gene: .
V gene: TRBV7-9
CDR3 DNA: TGTGCCAGCAGCTCCCTCCAGGGAAACTATGGCTACACCTTC
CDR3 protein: CASSSLQGNYGYTF

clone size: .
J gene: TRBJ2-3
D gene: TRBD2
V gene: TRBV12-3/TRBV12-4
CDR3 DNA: TGTGCCAGCAGTGTTACTAGCGGGAGTTCGTATTTT
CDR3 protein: CASSVTSGSSYF

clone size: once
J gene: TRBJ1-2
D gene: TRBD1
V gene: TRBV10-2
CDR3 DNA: TGCGCCAGCAGGGAGACCCTACAGGGGGCGCGGGGCTACACCTTC
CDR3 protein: CASRETLQGARGYTF

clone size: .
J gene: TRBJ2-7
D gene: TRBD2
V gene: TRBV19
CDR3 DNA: TGTGCCAGTAGTGCCTTAGCGGGAGGGCCCGTCTACGAGCAGTACTTC
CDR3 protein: CASSALAGGPVYEQYF

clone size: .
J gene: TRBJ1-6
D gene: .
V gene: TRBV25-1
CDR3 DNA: TGTGCCAGCAGTGACCAGGGGCGGTCACCCCTCCACTTT
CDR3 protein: CASSDQGRSPLHF

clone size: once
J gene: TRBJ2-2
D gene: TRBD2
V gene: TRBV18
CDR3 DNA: TGTGCCAGCTCACCAAGGAGCGGGGGCCCTAGGGCCGGGGAGCTGTTTTTT
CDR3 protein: CASSPRSGGPRAGELFF

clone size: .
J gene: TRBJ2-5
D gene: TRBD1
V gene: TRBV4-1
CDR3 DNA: TGCGCCAGCAGCCAGCTGGACAGGCGGCAAGAGACCCAGTACTTC
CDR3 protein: CASSQLDRRQETQYF

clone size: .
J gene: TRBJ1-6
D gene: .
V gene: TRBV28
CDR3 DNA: TGTGCCAGCAGTTTATCTACCTCTAGCTCCTATAATTCACCCCTCCACTTT
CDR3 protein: CASSLSTSSSYNSPLHF

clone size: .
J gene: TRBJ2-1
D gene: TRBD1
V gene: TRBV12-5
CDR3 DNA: TGTGCTAGTGGCCAAACCGGGACAGCAAAGTACAATGAGCAGTTCTTC
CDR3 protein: CASGQTGTAKYNEQFF

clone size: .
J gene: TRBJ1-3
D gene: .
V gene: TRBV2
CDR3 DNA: TGTGCCAGCAGCCCCACGTCACGGGGTTCCGGAAACACCATATATTTT
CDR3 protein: CASSPTSRGSGNTIYF

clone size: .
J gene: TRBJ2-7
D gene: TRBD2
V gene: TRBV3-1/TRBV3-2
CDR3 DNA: TGTGCCAGCAGCCATACGACTAGCGGTACCTACGAGCAGTACTTC
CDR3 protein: CASSHTTSGTYEQYF

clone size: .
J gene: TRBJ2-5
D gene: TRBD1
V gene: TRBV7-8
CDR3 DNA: TGTGCCAGCAGGCCCAGACGAGGGGGCGCAGTAGAGACCCAGTACTTC
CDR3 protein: CASRPRRGGAVETQYF

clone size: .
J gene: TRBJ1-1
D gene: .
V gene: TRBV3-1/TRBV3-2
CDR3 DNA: TGTGCCAGCAGCCAGGGAGCGTACACTGAAGCTTTCTTT
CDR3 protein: CASSQGAYTEAFF

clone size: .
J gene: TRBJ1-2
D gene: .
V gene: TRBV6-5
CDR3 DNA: TGTGCCAGCACCCCGAGGACAGTTCGAGGCTATGGCTACACCTTC
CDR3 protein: CASTPRTVRGYGYTF

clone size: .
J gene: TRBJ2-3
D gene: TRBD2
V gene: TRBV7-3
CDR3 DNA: TGTGCCAGCAGCCTCACACCGGGATTACTAGCGGGGGCAGGGGATACGCAGTATTTT
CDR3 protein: CASSLTPGLLAGAGDTQYF

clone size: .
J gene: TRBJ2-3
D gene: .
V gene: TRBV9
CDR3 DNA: TGTGCCAGCAGCCTAGGACGGGTCCCGGATACGCAGTATTTT
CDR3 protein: CASSLGRVPDTQYF